This TCR beta chain was sequenced during a study of shared clonotypes between healthy human individuals. Overall study results and limits: Incomplete sequencing of sorted subsets was indicated by rarefaction despite large depth. Researchers found naive subsets generally carried larger estimated richness than memory subsets. The study found roughly 5.3% of naive CD4 clonotypes shared across a few donors.

To note about this clone: The antigen remains undetermined.

Deep was the level at which the assay was run. The method was immunoSEQ multiplex PCR; TCRdb's version includes in-frame clones alone and lacks a portion of them. The sample contains about 2.4 million clones, 80% to 95% of which appear only once. The CDR3 sequence is 17 residues long. The V gene's germline CDR1 is LNHDA and CDR2 SQIVND (reference sequence). J was trimmed by 7 bases and V by 4 bases; bases with no gene match: 16. The rearrangement uses TRBV19 and TRBJ2-1; TRBD2 matches at 7 bases. The material sequenced was naive CD4+ T cells from PBMCs. Stated subset: CD45RA+ positively selected. The sequence came from a man younger than 35 in good health. Some clones in this sample may be carry-over from other donors' samples. The CDR3 region has the DNA TGTGCCAGTAGTACTATGACCGGGACTATCTCCATTAATGAGCAGTTCTTC. Translated: CASSTMTGTISINEQFF. Full variable domain (missing parts from reference TRBV19 and TRBJ2-1): DGGITQSPKYLFRKEGQNVTLSCEQNLNHDAMYWYRQDPGQGLRLIYYSQIVNDFQKGDIAEGYSVSREKKESFPLTVTSAQKNPTAFYLCASSTMTGTISINEQFFGPGTRLTVL.